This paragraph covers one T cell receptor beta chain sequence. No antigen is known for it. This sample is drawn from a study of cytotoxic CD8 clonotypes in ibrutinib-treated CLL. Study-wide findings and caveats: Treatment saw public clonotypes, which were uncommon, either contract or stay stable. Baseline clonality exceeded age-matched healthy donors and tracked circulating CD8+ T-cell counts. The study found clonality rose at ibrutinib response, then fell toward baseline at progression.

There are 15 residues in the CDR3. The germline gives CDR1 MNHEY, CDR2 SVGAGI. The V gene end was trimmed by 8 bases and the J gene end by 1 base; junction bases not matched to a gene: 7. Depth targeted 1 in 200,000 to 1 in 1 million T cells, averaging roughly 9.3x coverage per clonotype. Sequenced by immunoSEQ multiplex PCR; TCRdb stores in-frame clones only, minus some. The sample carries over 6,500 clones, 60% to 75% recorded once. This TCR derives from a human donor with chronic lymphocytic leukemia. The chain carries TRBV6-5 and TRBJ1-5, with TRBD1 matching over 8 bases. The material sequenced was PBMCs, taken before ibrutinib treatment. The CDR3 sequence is CASLPTGGSNQPQHF. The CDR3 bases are TGTGCCAGCTTACCTACAGGGGGAAGCAATCAGCCCCAGCATTTT.